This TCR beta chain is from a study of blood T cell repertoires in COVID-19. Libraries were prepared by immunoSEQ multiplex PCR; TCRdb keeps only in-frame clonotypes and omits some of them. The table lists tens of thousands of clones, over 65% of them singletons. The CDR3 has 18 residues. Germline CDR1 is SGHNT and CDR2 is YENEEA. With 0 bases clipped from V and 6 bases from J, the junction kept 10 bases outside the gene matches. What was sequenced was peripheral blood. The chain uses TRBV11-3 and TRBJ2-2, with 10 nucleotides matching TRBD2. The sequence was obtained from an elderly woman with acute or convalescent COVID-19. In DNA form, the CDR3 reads TGTGCCAGCAGCTTAGAGGGCTCTAGCGGGAGAAGGGCCGGGGAGCTGTTTTTT. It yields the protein CASSLEGSSGRRAGELFF.